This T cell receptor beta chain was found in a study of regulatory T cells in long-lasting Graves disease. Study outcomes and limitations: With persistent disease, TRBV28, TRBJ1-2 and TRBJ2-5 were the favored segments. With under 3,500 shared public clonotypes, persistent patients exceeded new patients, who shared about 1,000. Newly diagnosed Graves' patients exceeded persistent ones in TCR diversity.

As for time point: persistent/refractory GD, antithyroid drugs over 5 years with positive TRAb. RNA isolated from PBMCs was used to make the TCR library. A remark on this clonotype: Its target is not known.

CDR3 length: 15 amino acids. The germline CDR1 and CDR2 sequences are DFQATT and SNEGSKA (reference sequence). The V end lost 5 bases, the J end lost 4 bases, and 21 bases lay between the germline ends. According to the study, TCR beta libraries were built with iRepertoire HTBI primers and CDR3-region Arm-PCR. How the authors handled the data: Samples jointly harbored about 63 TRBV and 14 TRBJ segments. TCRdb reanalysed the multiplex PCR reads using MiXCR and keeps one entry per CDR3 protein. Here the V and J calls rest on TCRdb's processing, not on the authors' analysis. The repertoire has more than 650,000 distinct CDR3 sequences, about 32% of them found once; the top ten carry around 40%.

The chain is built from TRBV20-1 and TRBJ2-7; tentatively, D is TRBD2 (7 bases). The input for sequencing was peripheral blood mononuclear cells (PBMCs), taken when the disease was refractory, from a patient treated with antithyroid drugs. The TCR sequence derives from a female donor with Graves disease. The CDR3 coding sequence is TGCAGTGCTTTCCCGGGCCGGGGGGCTGGATACGAGCAGTACTTC. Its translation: CSAFPGRGAGYEQYF.